A single sample is the source of the 10 T cell receptor beta chains below, sequenced in a study of shared clonotypes between healthy human individuals. Sequenced by immunoSEQ multiplex PCR; TCRdb stores in-frame clones only, minus some. The sample yields millions of clones, over 85% seen once. Sequencing was carried out using naive CD4+ T cells from PBMCs. Subset here: CD45RA+ positively selected. Every receptor here comes from a man between 18 and 29 years old in good health. Some clones in this sample may be carry-over from other donors' samples.

The chain combines TRBV28 with TRBJ2-5, with 9 bases fitting TRBD2. With V trimmed by 3 bases and J by 4 bases, 9 bases remained unmatched. The germline gives CDR1 MDHEN, CDR2 SYDVKM. The CDR3 sequence is 16 residues long. In DNA form, the CDR3 reads TGTGCCAGCAGTTTTCGAGGTAGCGGGAGTTCAGAGACCCAGTACTTC. Its protein product is CASSFRGSGSSETQYF.

The gene calls are TRBV5-6 and TRBJ2-7; D is perhaps TRBD1 (6 bases). The CDR3 loop spans 15 amino acids. With 4 bases removed from V and 3 bases from J, the gap between germline ends came to 17 bases. From germline, CDR1 is SGHDT and CDR2 YYEEEE. The CDR3 region is CASSLRQVINYEQYF. The CDR3 DNA is TGTGCCAGCAGCCTACGACAGGTGATCAACTACGAGCAGTACTTC.

The rearrangement links TRBV28 to TRBJ2-5; a weak D match, TRBD2 (5 bases). Germline V lookup: CDR1 MDHEN, CDR2 SYDVKM. V was cut by 5 bases and J by 1 base, with 20 bases left in between. The CDR3 length is 17 residues. The CDR3 DNA is TGTGCCAGCAGTCCGGCGGGCAGTATGATCCCCCAAGAGACCCAGTACTTC. Translation: CASSPAGSMIPQETQYF. The full variable domain, completed using reference TRBV28 and TRBJ2-5, is DVKVTQSSRYLVKRTGEKVFLECVQDMDHENMFWYRQDPGLGLRLIYFSYDVKMKEKGDIPEGYSVSREKKERFSLILESASTNQTSMYLCASSPAGSMIPQETQYFGPGTRLLVL.

The chain carries TRBV11-2 and TRBJ2-5; possibly TRBD1 or TRBD2 for D (5 bases each). V was pared by 6 bases and J by 2 bases, with 22 bases between. The germline gives CDR1 SGHAT, CDR2 FQNNGV. The CDR3 runs 17 residues. The CDR3 reads CASRPRDGVSFQETQYF. CDR3 DNA sequence: TGTGCCAGCAGACCTCGGGACGGCGTTAGCTTTCAAGAGACCCAGTACTTC.

A word on this clone: Other DNA sequences in this sample translate to the same CDR3. CDR3 in amino acids: CASSPRATSSYEQYF. The CDR3 nucleotides are TGTGCCAGCAGCCCCCGGGCTACCTCCTCCTACGAGCAGTACTTC. The chain combines TRBV9 with TRBJ2-7; D is ambiguous. The CDR3 contains 15 residues. Trimming left V 4 bases short and J 0 bases short, with 14 bases between. CDR1 and CDR2 from the germline V gene are SGDLS and YYNGEE.

The V gene is TRBV28, the J gene TRBJ2-3, with D possibly TRBD1 on 6 matching bases. Per germline, CDR1 MDHEN and CDR2 SYDVKM. V was cut by 4 bases and J by 4 bases, with 12 bases left in between. CDR3 length: 14 amino acids. The CDR3 sequence is CASSYTGIPDTQYF. DNA for the CDR3: TGTGCCAGCAGTTACACAGGGATCCCAGATACGCAGTATTTT.

This chain connects TRBV2 to TRBJ2-1; D might be TRBD2 (5 bases). Germline CDR1 reads SNHLY; CDR2 reads FYNNEI. V was clipped by 10 bases and J by 9 bases, with 16 bases between them. The CDR3 sequence is 12 residues long. The CDR3 sequence: CATRILGSEQFF. The CDR3 DNA reads TGTGCCACCAGAATACTAGGCAGTGAGCAGTTCTTC.

V is TRBV7-3 and J is TRBJ2-5; 7 bases map to TRBD2. J gave up 5 bases and V 3 bases, and 6 bases lay outside the gene matches. CDR1 is SGHTA, CDR2 FQGTGA, per germline. This CDR3 is 14 amino acids long. CDR3: CASSLGGREETQYF. The CDR3 nucleotides are TGTGCCAGCAGCTTGGGCGGGAGAGAGGAGACCCAGTACTTC.

This chain links TRBV5-1 with TRBJ1-1; 8 bases map to TRBD1. This CDR3 region has 15 residues. Germline V gene sequence: CDR1 SGHRS, CDR2 YFSETQ. The trim removed 1 base at V and 6 bases at J, leaving 8 bases unmatched. The CDR3 protein is CASSLWQGADSEAFF. The CDR3 DNA is TGCGCCAGCAGCTTGTGGCAGGGGGCTGACTCTGAAGCTTTCTTT.

V usage is TRBV28 and J usage is TRBJ2-2; D remains ambiguous. This CDR3 is built from 12 residues. Germline V gene lookup returns CDR1 MDHEN and CDR2 SYDVKM. The ends were cut back, 8 bases at V and 6 bases at J, with 10 bases in the middle. The CDR3: CASPGSSGELFF. The DNA for the CDR3 is TGTGCCAGCCCCGGTAGTTCCGGGGAGCTGTTTTTT. Full variable domain (rest looked up from reference TRBV28 and TRBJ2-2): DVKVTQSSRYLVKRTGEKVFLECVQDMDHENMFWYRQDPGLGLRLIYFSYDVKMKEKGDIPEGYSVSREKKERFSLILESASTNQTSMYLCASPGSSGELFFGEGSRLTVL.